The 7 T cell receptor beta chains given below trace back to one sample, sequenced in a study of glioma-infiltrating T cells after dendritic cell vaccination. As to time point: after dendritic cell vaccination, including at tumor progression/relapse. The method was immunoSEQ multiplex PCR; TCRdb's version includes in-frame clones alone and lacks a portion of them. This sample has some 78,000 clones, with 85% found just once. The specimen comprised blood, sampled after dendritic cell vaccination. Every receptor here comes from a human donor with glioblastoma.

This sequence joins TRBV15 and TRBJ1-4; D uncertain. Between the trimmed V and J ends, which lost 6 bases and 10 bases, there was a span of 15 bases. This CDR3 spans 13 amino acids. Germline V gene sequence: CDR1 LNHNV, CDR2 YYDKDF (reference sequence). The CDR3 coding sequence is TGTGCCACCAGTAACAGAGTTGCAGGAAAACTGTTTTTT. Translated: CATSNRVAGKLFF.

J is TRBJ2-5 and V is TRBV7-9, with TRBD1 identical over 9 bases. Germline V gives CDR1 SEHNR, CDR2 FQNEAQ (reference sequence). With V trimmed by 3 bases and J by 5 bases, 7 bases remained unmatched. The CDR3 runs 15 residues. The CDR3 DNA follows: TGTGCCAGCAGCTTCGACAGGGGGGACAGGGAGACCCAGTACTTC. Its protein is CASSFDRGDRETQYF.

In this sample, this clone turned up a few times. This chain links TRBV2 with TRBJ2-7; TRBD1 agrees at 7 bases. Trimming took 10 bases from V and 0 from J; bases not matched to a gene: 3. Germline CDR1 is SNHLY and CDR2 is FYNNEI. This CDR3 has 12 residues. The CDR3 protein is CATGTDSYEQYF. CDR3 nucleotide sequence: TGTGCCACCGGGACAGACTCCTACGAGCAGTACTTC.

The rearrangement joins TRBV7-9 to TRBJ1-2; TRBD1 matches at 9 bases. The CDR3 is made up of 15 amino acids. CDR1 SEHNR and CDR2 FQNEAQ come from the germline V gene (reference sequence). The junction had 9 bases not matched to a gene; V was cut back by 5 bases and J by 5 bases. The DNA of the CDR3 is TGTGCCAGCAGCACCACCGGGACAGGGTTGTATGGCTACACCTTC. Translated: CASSTTGTGLYGYTF.

This chain links TRBV5-4 with TRBJ2-3; no clear D gene. Per germline, CDR1 SGHNT and CDR2 YYREEE (reference sequence). V dropped 2 bases and J dropped 2 bases, with 3 bases sitting between them. This CDR3 spans 12 amino acids. Here the CDR3 reads CASSFHTDTQYF. CDR3 in DNA: TGTGCCAGCAGCTTTCACACAGATACGCAGTATTTT.

The chain combines TRBV27 with TRBJ2-7, with 10 bases matching TRBD1. The germline V gene encodes CDR1 MNHEY and CDR2 SMNVEV (reference sequence). The CDR3 is 15 amino acids. V gave up 4 bases and J gave up 0 bases; unmatched junction bases: 3. CDR3 nucleotides: TGTGCCAGCAGTTATTGGACAGGGGGCTCCTACGAGCAGTACTTC. It is translated as CASSYWTGGSYEQYF.

J is TRBJ2-2 and V is TRBV11-1, with D tentatively TRBD2 (5 bases). CDR1 and CDR2 (germline): SGHAT, FQDESV (reference sequence). With 1 base removed from V and 10 bases from J, the gap between germline ends came to 13 bases. This CDR3 is built from 14 residues. The CDR3 DNA is TGTGCCAGCAGCTTAGTTGGACTCCGAGCGGAGCTGTTTTTT. This encodes CASSLVGLRAELFF.